The T cell receptor beta chain under discussion was sequenced for a study of blood T cell repertoires in COVID-19. As for the study in general: The samples span acute and convalescent COVID-19 from the United States, Italy and Spain. T cells, B-cell-depleted T cells, or PBMCs supplied cDNA or gDNA.

Per the original data handling: Amplification from reference gene primers served as the basis for estimated nucleated cell counts. The method was immunoSEQ multiplex PCR; TCRdb's version includes in-frame clones alone and lacks a portion of them. The V and J calls and clone size come from that table; D and trimming were worked out from the DNA. The sample records some 130,000 clones, 60% to 80% being singletons. The V end was cut by 2 bases, the J end by 0 bases, with 11 bases between. The CDR3 loop spans 15 amino acids. Germline CDR1 reads LNHDA; CDR2 reads SQIVND (reference sequence). Sequenced sample: peripheral blood. The V call is TRBV19, the J call TRBJ2-7, with D perhaps matching TRBD1 (5 bases). The receptor was derived from a man aged 55 to 70 who had recovered from COVID-19. The CDR3 DNA reads TGTGCCAGTAGTATACAGGGTCCGGGCTCCTACGAGCAGTACTTC. This encodes CASSIQGPGSYEQYF.